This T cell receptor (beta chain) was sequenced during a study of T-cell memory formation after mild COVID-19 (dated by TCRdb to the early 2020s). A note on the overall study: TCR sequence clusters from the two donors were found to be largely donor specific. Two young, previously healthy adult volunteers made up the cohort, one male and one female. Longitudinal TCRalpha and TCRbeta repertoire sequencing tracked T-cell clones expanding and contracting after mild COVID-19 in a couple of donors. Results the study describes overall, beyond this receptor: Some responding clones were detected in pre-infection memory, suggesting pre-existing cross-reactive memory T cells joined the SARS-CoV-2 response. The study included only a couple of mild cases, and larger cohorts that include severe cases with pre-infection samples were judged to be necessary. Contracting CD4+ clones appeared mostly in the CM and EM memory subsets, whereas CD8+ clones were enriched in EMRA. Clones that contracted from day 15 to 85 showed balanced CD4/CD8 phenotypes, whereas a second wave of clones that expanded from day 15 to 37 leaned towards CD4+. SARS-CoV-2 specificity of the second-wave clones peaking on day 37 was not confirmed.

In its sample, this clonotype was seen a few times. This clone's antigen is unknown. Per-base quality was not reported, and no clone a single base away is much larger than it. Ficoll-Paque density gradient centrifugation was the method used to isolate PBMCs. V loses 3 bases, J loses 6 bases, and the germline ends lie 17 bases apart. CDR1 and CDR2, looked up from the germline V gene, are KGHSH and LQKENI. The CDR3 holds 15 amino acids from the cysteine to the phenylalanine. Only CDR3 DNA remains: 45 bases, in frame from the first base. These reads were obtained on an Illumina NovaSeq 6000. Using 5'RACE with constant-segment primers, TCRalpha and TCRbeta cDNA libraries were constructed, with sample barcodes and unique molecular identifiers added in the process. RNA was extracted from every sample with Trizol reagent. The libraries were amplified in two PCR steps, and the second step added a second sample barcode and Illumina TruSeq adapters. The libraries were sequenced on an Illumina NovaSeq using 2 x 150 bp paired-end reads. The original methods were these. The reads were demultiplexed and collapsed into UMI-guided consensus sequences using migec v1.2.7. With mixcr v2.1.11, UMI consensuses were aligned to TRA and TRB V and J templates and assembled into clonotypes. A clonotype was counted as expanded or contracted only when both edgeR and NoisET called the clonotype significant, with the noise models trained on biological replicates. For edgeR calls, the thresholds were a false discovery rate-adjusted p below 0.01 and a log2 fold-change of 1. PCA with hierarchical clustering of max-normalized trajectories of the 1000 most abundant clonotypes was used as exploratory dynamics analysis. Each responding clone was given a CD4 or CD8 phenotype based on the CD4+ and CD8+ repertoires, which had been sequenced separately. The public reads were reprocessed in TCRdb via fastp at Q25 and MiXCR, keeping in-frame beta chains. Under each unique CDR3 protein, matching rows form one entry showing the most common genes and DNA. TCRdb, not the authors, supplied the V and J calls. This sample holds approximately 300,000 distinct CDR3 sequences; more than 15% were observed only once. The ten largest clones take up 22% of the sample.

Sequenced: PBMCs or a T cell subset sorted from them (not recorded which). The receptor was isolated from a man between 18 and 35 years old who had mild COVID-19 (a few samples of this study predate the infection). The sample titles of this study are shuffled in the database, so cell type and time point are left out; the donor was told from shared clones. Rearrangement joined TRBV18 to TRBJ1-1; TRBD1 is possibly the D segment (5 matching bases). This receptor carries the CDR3 CASSPERGWEAEAFF. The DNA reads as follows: TGTGCCAGCTCACCCGAGCGGGGGTGGGAGGCTGAAGCTTTCTTT.